The 17 T cell receptor beta chains given below trace back to one sample, sequenced in a study of CD8 T cells in Susac syndrome. The RNA input was roughly 0.45 to 1 ug, and it was reverse transcribed with random hexamers. TCRdb reprocessed the immunoSEQ multiplex PCR reads via MiXCR and lists one record per CDR3 protein. The table has roughly 150,000 distinct CDR3 sequences, around 95% seen once. Sequencing was done on a sample of CD8+ T cells from PBMCs. These receptor sequences come from a human donor with multiple sclerosis.

This chain joins TRBV3-1 and TRBJ2-5, with TRBD2 matching over 9 bases. CDR3 size: 16 residues. The germline V gene has CDR1 LGHDT and CDR2 YNNKEL (reference sequence). V shed 2 bases and J 2 bases; nucleotides not matched to a gene: 6. In nucleotides, the CDR3 is TGTGCCAGCAGCCAATTAGCGGGGGAGACTCAAGAGACCCAGTACTTC. It yields the protein CASSQLAGETQETQYF.

The chain has TRBV15 and TRBJ2-7; D unresolved. CDR3 size: 14 residues. CDR1 and CDR2 (germline): LNHNV, YYDKDF (reference sequence). V was pared by 3 bases and J by 6 bases, with 15 bases between. Here the CDR3 reads CATSSNHGVGEQYV. The DNA for the CDR3 is TGTGCCACCAGCAGCAATCATGGGGTAGGCGAGCAGTACGTC.

This chain joins TRBV19 and TRBJ2-3; TRBD2 is a possible D gene (5 bases). The CDR3 is made up of 15 amino acids. With 5 bases removed from V and 1 base from J, the gap between germline ends came to 13 bases. Per germline, CDR1 LNHDA and CDR2 SQIVND (reference sequence). The CDR3 DNA follows: TGTGCCAGTAGTTTTTGGGAGCAGGGCACAGATACGCAGTATTTT. Translation gives CASSFWEQGTDTQYF.

This chain links TRBV29-1 with TRBJ2-3, with 8 bases fitting TRBD1. Per the germline V gene, CDR1 is SQVTM and CDR2 is ANQGSEA. The CDR3 runs 16 residues. The V gene end was trimmed by 3 bases and the J gene end by 4 bases; junction bases not matched to a gene: 12. This CDR3 is CSVDPDREGLADTQYF. CDR3 DNA: TGCAGCGTTGATCCGGACAGGGAAGGCCTGGCAGATACGCAGTATTTT.

This clonotype was detected once. V and J are TRBV6-5 and TRBJ2-1, with no clear D. Trimming shortened V by 0 bases and J by 8 bases, and 14 bases separated the two germline ends. The CDR3 has 15 amino acids. The V gene's germline CDR1 is MNHEY and CDR2 SVGAGI. Written as DNA, the CDR3 is TGTGCCAGCAGTTACTCGCCGATTGGCTGGGATGAGCAGTTCTTC. As protein: CASSYSPIGWDEQFF.

The chain is built from TRBV29-1 and TRBJ1-1; TRBD1 is a possible D gene (5 bases). The V end lost 5 bases, the J end lost 9 bases, and 13 bases lay between the germline ends. Germline CDR1 and CDR2: SQVTM and ANQGSEA. This CDR3 has 11 residues. The CDR3 is CSVYNGAQAFF. For the CDR3, the DNA is TGCAGCGTTTATAACGGGGCCCAAGCTTTCTTT.

The rearrangement joins TRBV24-1 to TRBJ2-1; 7 bases match TRBD1. Germline V gene sequence: CDR1 KGHDR, CDR2 SFDVKD. V shed 4 bases and J 6 bases; nucleotides not matched to a gene: 5. The CDR3 runs to 14 residues. Here the CDR3 DNA reads TGTGCCACCAGTGAACCGGGACAGAGCAATGAGCAGTTCTTC. It encodes CATSEPGQSNEQFF.

The chain's CDR3 is CSVVWANEQFF. The CDR3 bases are TGCAGCGTTGTTTGGGCGAATGAGCAGTTCTTC. The J gene is TRBJ2-1, the V gene TRBV29-1; D gene uncertain. Germline V gene data show CDR1 as SQVTM and CDR2 as ANQGSEA. V was pared by 4 bases and J by 7 bases, with 8 bases between. This CDR3 has 11 amino acids.

This chain joins TRBV29-1 and TRBJ2-7, with D perhaps assigned TRBD1 or TRBD2 (5 bases each). From germline, CDR1 is SQVTM and CDR2 ANQGSEA. With 7 bases removed from V and 3 bases from J, the gap between germline ends came to 16 bases. The CDR3 sequence is 13 residues long. The CDR3 sequence: CSGSGASIYEQYF. The CDR3 DNA follows: TGCAGCGGTTCCGGGGCCTCCATCTACGAGCAGTACTTC.

The V and J genes are TRBV9 and TRBJ2-5; 7 bases align to TRBD1. The CDR3 extends over 16 amino acids. Germline CDR1 and CDR2: SGDLS and YYNGEE. The trim removed 0 bases at V and 5 bases at J, leaving 10 bases unmatched. The CDR3 region is CASSVAGVGGLETQYF. The DNA for the CDR3 is TGTGCCAGCAGCGTAGCCGGAGTAGGGGGCTTGGAGACCCAGTACTTC.

DNA of the CDR3: TGCAGCGTCGTCCGTGGCAGGGCTAGCACAGATACGCAGTATTTT. Translating gives CSVVRGRASTDTQYF. The rearrangement uses TRBV29-1 and TRBJ2-3; possibly TRBD1 for D (5 bases). The V end was cut by 6 bases, the J end by 0 bases, with 16 bases between. The germline V gene encodes CDR1 SQVTM and CDR2 ANQGSEA. The CDR3 loop spans 15 amino acids.

The rearrangement joins TRBV12-3 or TRBV12-4 to TRBJ2-6; D call uncertain. Trimming shortened V by 5 bases and J by 0 bases, and 8 bases separated the two germline ends. This CDR3 region has 15 residues. The CDR3 loop reads CASSGPGSGANVLTF. CDR3 sequence (DNA): TGTGCCAGCAGTGGACCTGGCTCTGGGGCCAACGTCCTGACTTTC.

The chain is built from TRBV20-1 and TRBJ2-1; D perhaps matches TRBD1 (6 bases). Deletions cut 6 bases from V and 2 bases from J, with 17 bases between. This CDR3 contains 15 residues. Looked up from germline, CDR1 is DFQATT and CDR2 is SNEGSKA (reference sequence). Written as DNA, the CDR3 is TGCAGTGCCCTTAGCCGGGACACCACCTACAATGAGCAGTTCTTC. This sequence encodes CSALSRDTTYNEQFF.

The gene calls are TRBV20-1 and TRBJ2-3; 14 bases match TRBD2. CDR3 length: 21 amino acids. The trim removed 0 bases at V and 3 bases at J, leaving 17 bases unmatched. The V gene's germline CDR1 is DFQATT and CDR2 SNEGSKA (reference sequence). The CDR3 region is CSARDVGLAGGGASRTDTQYF. CDR3 coding DNA: TGCAGTGCTAGAGACGTCGGACTAGCGGGAGGAGGGGCCTCCAGAACAGATACGCAGTATTTT.

This chain uses TRBV15 with TRBJ2-3; possibly TRBD1 for D (6 bases). This CDR3 has 16 residues. V lost 5 bases and J lost 4, with 19 bases in between. Per germline, CDR1 LNHNV and CDR2 YYDKDF (reference sequence). The CDR3 coding sequence is TGTGCCACCAGCGGAATAATGGGGGCTCGATCAGATACGCAGTATTTT. This sequence encodes CATSGIMGARSDTQYF.

V usage is TRBV7-9 and J usage is TRBJ2-1; D tentatively reads TRBD1 or TRBD2 (5 bases each). The length of the CDR3 is 15 residues. Trimming left V 5 bases short and J 8 bases short, with 19 bases between. The germline V gene has CDR1 SEHNR and CDR2 FQNEAQ (reference sequence). The CDR3 reads CASSHELRGVDEQFF. CDR3 DNA sequence: TGTGCCAGCAGCCATGAACTAAGAGGGGTAGATGAGCAGTTCTTC.

The genes are TRBV2 and TRBJ1-4; D possibly corresponds to TRBD1 (6 bases). Germline-derived CDR1 and CDR2 are SNHLY and FYNNEI. The V and J ends lost 1 base and 7 bases respectively, with 16 bases between them. The CDR3 length is 16 residues. The CDR3 sequence: CASSEGVGAVGEKLFF. DNA of the CDR3: TGTGCCAGCAGTGAAGGCGTGGGGGCAGTAGGTGAAAAACTGTTTTTT.